This TCR beta chain originates from a study of beta chain features in type 1 diabetes. The study's findings and limits: Shortening of TCRB CDR3s, moderate but significant, appeared in all four CD4+ subsets of Type 1 diabetes patients.

Expressed TCRB transcripts got sequenced, as all isolated RNA was reverse transcribed. Here immunoSEQ multiplex PCR was the method, and the copy in TCRdb shows in-frame clones only, minus some. The table lists over 200,000 clones, about 11% of them singletons. For this clone: The antigen is not known.

Trimming pared 3 bases from V and 8 bases from J, leaving 13 bases between. CDR3 length: 13 residues. The V gene's germline CDR1 is MNHEY and CDR2 SMNVEV (reference sequence). The sequence came from a man under 40 with type 1 diabetes. The genes are TRBV27 and TRBJ1-2; perhaps TRBD1 as D (5 bases). Sequencing was done on a sample of naive CD4+ T cells from blood. The CDR3 nucleotides read TGTGCCAGCAGTTTCGCGGACAAGGGAGGCTACACCTTC. This sequence encodes CASSFADKGGYTF.